This record covers a single T cell receptor (beta chain). Its antigen has not been determined. Per-base qualities were not stored, and no clone one base away is much larger. Each donor gave one peripheral blood draw, averaging around 120 mL, which was collected into heparinised tubes. A BD FACSAria II and a panel including CD45RO, CCR7, CD25, CD127, CD95 and CD27 were used to sort naive, central memory, regulatory and stem cell-like memory CD4+ T cells. All sorted populations exceeded 98% purity. Right away, PBMCs were isolated by Lymphoprep density gradient centrifugation and were stained directly, with no culture step. So that batch effects would be minimized, each experiment stained and sorted samples in pairs, pairing one healthy donor with one patient. The data originate from a study of beta chain features in type 1 diabetes (dated by TCRdb to the late 2010s). Broadly, across the study: Patients and healthy donors did not differ in mean age, gender distribution, total cell number or subset yield. The study compared the TCRB repertoires of sorted circulating CD4+ T cell subsets in recently diagnosed type 1 diabetes patients with those in matched healthy donors. A total of approximately 99,000,000 sorted cells were examined across all samples, and RNA yield correlated strongly with the number of cells per subset. Naive and central memory subsets were obtained from all 30 or so donors, but regulatory and stem cell-like memory subsets were isolated from only 8 patients and about eight healthy donors. General findings and caveats noted by the study authors: The naive, central memory and regulatory TCRB repertoires appeared to resemble one another more closely among patients than among healthy donors. Because small numbers of individuals were included in the HLA sub-analyses, any influence of HLA type on TCRB rearrangement was left unresolved. At VDJ recombination sites, patients with type 1 diabetes made fewer insertions and deleted more nucleotides, a pattern implying thymic rearrangement abnormalities. In all four CD4+ subsets, TCRB CDR3 length was moderately but significantly shorter in type 1 diabetes patients. Because cDNA rather than genomic DNA was sequenced, highly expressing activated cells could have been over-represented, although no difference in activation and CD3 levels was found between groups. Shorter templates might be favored by PCR, yet because patient and control samples were amplified and corrected together, any such skew would affect both groups equally.

V sheds 3 bases and J sheds 6 bases, leaving 15 bases between their ends. Including cysteine and phenylalanine, the CDR3 has 14 amino acids. The read is trimmed to its CDR3 DNA, 42 bases read in frame from base 1. CDR1 LNHDA and CDR2 SQIVND were looked up in the germline V gene (reference sequence). The entire isolated RNA was reverse transcribed using the High Capacity cDNA Reverse Transcription Kit, and thus expressed TCRB transcripts were sequenced. Naive, central memory and regulatory T cell samples underwent deep immunoSEQ sequencing, averaging around 3.9 million total reads per sample. Sorted cells were lysed in RLT buffer and RNA was extracted with DNase-treated RNeasy Micro or Mini kits, depending on cell number. To prevent cross-contamination, every cell subset was processed on its own, while patient and healthy donor samples were processed together. Using the immunoSEQ multiplex PCR, TCRB sequences were amplified from cDNA into 87-bp fragments spanning the CDR3 region. Amplicons were sequenced on the Illumina HiSeq platform. Per the source publication's procedure: PCR bias was computationally corrected using synthetic template baselines, reads within Hamming distance 2 were collapsed, and singletons that could not be merged were discarded. Reads were aligned against IMGT so that V, D and J genes, CDR3 length and insertions or deletions at six rearrangement sites could be assigned. Within each subset, clonotype counts were normalized to sorted cell number, and only after that were true diversity and Gini coefficients computed with the tcR R package. Repertoire sharing was quantified using the overlap coefficient calculated on TCRB nucleotide sequences. TCRdb limited this immuneACCESS table to in-frame rearrangements with V and J called. A share of clones is missing; checked studies link under half to unresolved V genes, and the rest is unexplained. D and trimming were read from the DNA, whereas the V and J calls and clone size are those reported in that table. The sample table holds 330,000 or so clones, of which around 15% were seen once. The top ten clonotypes cover more than 6.5% of the sample.

Sequences were obtained from central memory CD4+ T cells from blood. The chain couples TRBV19 to TRBJ2-7, with TRBD1 as a weak D call on 5 bases. The clonotype originates from a man aged 25-45 years in good health. The CDR3 corresponds to CASSIGAGPGEQYF. The sequence in DNA is TGTGCCAGTAGTATTGGGGCAGGCCCGGGCGAGCAGTACTTC.